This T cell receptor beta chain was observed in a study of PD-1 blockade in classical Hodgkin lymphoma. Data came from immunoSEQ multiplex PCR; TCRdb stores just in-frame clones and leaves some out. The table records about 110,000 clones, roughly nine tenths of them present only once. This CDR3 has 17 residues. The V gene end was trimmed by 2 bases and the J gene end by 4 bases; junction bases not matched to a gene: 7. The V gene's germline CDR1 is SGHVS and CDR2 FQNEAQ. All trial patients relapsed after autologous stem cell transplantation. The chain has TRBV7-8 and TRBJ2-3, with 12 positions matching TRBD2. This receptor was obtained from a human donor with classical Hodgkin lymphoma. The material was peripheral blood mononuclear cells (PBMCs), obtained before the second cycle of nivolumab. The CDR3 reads CASSLRTSGRRPDTQYF. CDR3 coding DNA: TGTGCCAGCAGCTTAAGAACTAGCGGGAGGAGGCCAGATACGCAGTATTTT.